What follows describes a single T cell receptor (beta chain). What it recognizes is unknown. Here immunoSEQ multiplex PCR was the method, and the copy in TCRdb shows in-frame clones only, minus some. Of 97,000 or so clones listed, around nine tenths are singletons. This sample was included in a study of siplizumab effects on memory and regulatory T cells. Findings and caveats of the study: Alloreactive sequences from unstimulated CD4+ memory cells fell significantly with siplizumab. Tregs proliferating in siplizumab cultures lacked confirmation of their suppressive function. Roughly 80-97% of proliferating clones (CD4+ or CD8+) could not be assigned a naive or memory phenotype. Naive T cells were seen as more diverse than memory cells and as major alloresponse contributors.

This sequence originates from a human donor in good health. Sequenced: CD4+ T cells sorted from blood.

The chain's CDR3 is CASSKRTSGSGEQYF. The DNA for the CDR3 is TGTGCCAGTTCGAAACGGACTAGCGGGAGTGGCGAGCAGTACTTC. The V call is TRBV19, the J call TRBJ2-7, with 13 bases that match TRBD2. V lost 8 bases and J lost 6; bases outside the gene matches: 10. Germline V CDR1 and CDR2: LNHDA, SQIVND (reference sequence). The CDR3 is made up of 15 amino acids.